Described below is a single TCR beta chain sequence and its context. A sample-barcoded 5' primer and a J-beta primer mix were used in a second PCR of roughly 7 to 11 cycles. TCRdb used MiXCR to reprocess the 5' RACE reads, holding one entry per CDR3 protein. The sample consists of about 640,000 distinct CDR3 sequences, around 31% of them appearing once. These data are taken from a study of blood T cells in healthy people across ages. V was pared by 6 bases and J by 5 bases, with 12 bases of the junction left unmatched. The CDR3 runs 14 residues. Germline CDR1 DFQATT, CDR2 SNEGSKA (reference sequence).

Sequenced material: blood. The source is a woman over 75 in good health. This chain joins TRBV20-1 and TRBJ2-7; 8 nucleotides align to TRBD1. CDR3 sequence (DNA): TGCAGTGCGGCGTCCCGGACAGGGCGAAACGAGCAGTACTTC. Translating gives CSAASRTGRNEQYF.